This T cell receptor (beta chain) was sequenced in a study of molecular identifiers for immune sequencing clone quantification. Looking at the study overall: Five aliquots were made in replicates from the RNA of approximately 20,000 or 98,000 naive CD8 cells, and four were sequenced. Overall study findings and caveats: Over 97% of CMV-specific effector molecules, but under 1% of naive ones, were in clones above 20 copies.

Libraries of naive CD8 T cells were made from around 20,000 to 1,000,000 sorted cells. They used 10%, 30% or 50% RNA. The CDR3 covers 15 residues. Previously reported methods and listed TCR primers produced the bulk TCR libraries. TCRdb fed the PCR reads into MiXCR, producing one record per CDR3 protein. The data show roughly 93,000 distinct CDR3 sequences, more than 20% seen once. This clonotype has only one observation. Its antigen is currently unknown. A much more abundant neighbour one base away suggests this may be a read error. The receptor comes from a human donor in good health. Some libraries in this study had Jurkat cell RNA spiked in. Material for sequencing was naive CD8+ T cells from blood, with Jurkat cell RNA spiked in. Specified subset: FACS-sorted CD8+CD4-CCR7+CD45RA+ naive T cells. V and J are TRBV5-3 and TRBJ2-3, with no clear D. TRBV5-3 is noted as an ORF with a role that remains uncertain. CDR3 coding DNA: TGTGCCAGCAGCTTGGTGGAGCAGAGCACAGATACGCGGTATTTT. It is translated as CASSLVEQSTDTRYF.